The sequence of this TCR beta chain was determined in a study of regulatory T cells in long-lasting Graves disease. On the study more broadly: Newly diagnosed Graves' patients had taken antithyroid drugs under 3 months.

This clonotype was seen at least ten times. Its antigen remains unknown. The CDR3 loop spans 14 amino acids. V was clipped by 2 bases and J by 1 base, with 8 bases between them. General study points: Few sampled subjects may have lowered accuracy. It was in persistent disease that TRBV28, TRBJ1-2 and TRBJ2-5 were favored.

Both iRepertoire HTBI primers and Arm-PCR of CDR3 regions were used to build the TCR beta libraries. TCRdb independently ran MiXCR on the multiplex PCR reads; one entry per CDR3 protein. The sample holds around 420,000 distinct CDR3 sequences, about a sixth seen once. Documented time point: newly diagnosed GD, antithyroid drugs for less than 3 months. RNA extracted from PBMCs served as the sequencing template. Sequenced here: peripheral blood mononuclear cells (PBMCs), sampled at new diagnosis, from a patient treated with antithyroid drugs. The chain has TRBV12-3 or TRBV12-4 and TRBJ1-1; no reliable D call. The TCR sequence derives from a female donor with Graves disease. The CDR3 loop is CASSLRPANTEAFF. The CDR3, as DNA: TGTGCCAGCAGTTTACGGCCAGCGAACACTGAAGCTTTCTTT.